Shown below are 8 T cell receptor beta chains from a single sample sequenced in a study of CD8 T cells in Susac syndrome (dated by TCRdb to about 2019). Library creation used the immunoSEQ multiplex PCR assay. RNA was extracted with the RNeasy kit and roughly 0.45 to 1 ug was reverse transcribed using random hexamers. Starting from the raw public reads, TCRdb applied fastp trimming at Q25, assembled clones with MiXCR and retained in-frame beta chains. Every distinct CDR3 protein forms one entry, paired with its most common genes and DNA. The sample table records 100,000 to 150,000 distinct CDR3 sequences; about 95% of these occur just once. The ten largest clones represent more than 0.095% of the sample. Sequencing used CD4+ T cells from PBMCs. The receptors come from a human donor in good health.

V and J are TRBV3-1 and TRBJ1-1, with D unclear. Trimming removed 3 bases from V and 1 base from J, with 6 bases in between. Germline CDR1 is LGHDT and CDR2 is YNNKEL (reference sequence). The CDR3 sequence is 13 residues long. The CDR3 DNA reads TGTGCCAGCAGCCACCCCCGGAACACTGAAGCTTTCTTT. Translated: CASSHPRNTEAFF.

The chain has TRBV3-1 and TRBJ2-6; D is perhaps TRBD1 or TRBD2 (6 bases each). Trimming cost V 6 bases and J 2 bases, with 14 bases left between them. Germline V gives CDR1 LGHDT, CDR2 YNNKEL (reference sequence). This CDR3 is built from 16 residues. CDR3 nucleotides: TGTGCCAGCAGTCTATCCGGGGGCGCTGGGGCCAACGTCCTGACTTTC. This sequence encodes CASSLSGGAGANVLTF.

This chain uses TRBV9 with TRBJ2-2, with TRBD2 matching 8 bases. Germline trimming cut 6 bases from V and 0 bases from J; bases unmatched to any gene: 7. This CDR3 is built from 16 residues. Germline values: CDR1 SGDLS, CDR2 YYNGEE. CDR3 bases: TGTGCCAGCACTCTTAGCGGGATCGCGAACACCGGGGAGCTGTTTTTT. Residues: CASTLSGIANTGELFF.

V is TRBV28 and J is TRBJ2-3, with no clear D. The CDR3 covers 13 residues. Looked up from germline, CDR1 is MDHEN and CDR2 is SYDVKM. V was cut by 6 bases and J by 1 base, with 8 bases left in between. In DNA form, the CDR3 reads TGTGCCAGCAGAAGAGACGGCACAGATACGCAGTATTTT. Residues: CASRRDGTDTQYF.

The chain couples TRBV29-1 to TRBJ2-1, with 7 bases that match TRBD1. Germline CDR1 SQVTM, CDR2 ANQGSEA. The CDR3 covers 14 residues. Trimming removed 1 base from V and 4 bases from J; junction bases left unmatched: 4. CDR3 DNA sequence: TGCAGCGTTGAAGGACAGGGCGGGTACAATGAGCAGTTCTTC. Residues: CSVEGQGGYNEQFF.

This chain links TRBV6-6 with TRBJ2-1; maybe TRBD2 (6 bases). Trimming stripped 5 bases from V and 8 bases from J, with 10 bases between. CDR3 length: 12 residues. In germline, CDR1 is MNHNY, CDR2 SVGAGI (reference sequence). The CDR3 DNA follows: TGTGCCAGCAGTCGACTAGAAGATGAGCAGTTCTTC. This gives the protein CASSRLEDEQFF.

The V gene is TRBV29-1, the J gene TRBJ2-3, with D unresolved. The CDR3 sequence is 12 residues long. V shed 5 bases and J shed 5 bases, with 11 bases lying between them. The V gene's germline CDR1 is SQVTM and CDR2 ANQGSEA. The CDR3 DNA sequence: TGCAGCGTTCAGACTCCTGGAGATACGCAGTATTTT. Residues: CSVQTPGDTQYF.

The V call is TRBV6-1, the J call TRBJ2-3, with 8 positions matching TRBD2. This CDR3 contains 15 residues. Germline V CDR1 and CDR2: MNHNS, SASEGT. After removal of 7 bases from V and 6 bases from J, the junction contained 12 bases not matched to a gene. The CDR3 sequence: CASKRRGGPVDTQYF. CDR3 coding DNA: TGTGCCAGCAAGCGTCGGGGGGGGCCTGTCGATACGCAGTATTTT.